This T cell receptor beta chain was sequenced during a study of human T cells and chemical hapten exposure. Overall study: Slight differences in pooled library volume were the main source of varying TCR yields across samples.

The time point: patch test 1, 2 weeks after DPC sensitization. Specified treatment: therapeutic diphenylcyclopropenone sensitization with weekly scalp DPC. Unfractionated whole blood was the source of the extracted total RNA. Using its own MiXCR run on the RACE reads, TCRdb lists one record per CDR3 protein. The profile shows some 81,000 distinct CDR3 sequences, 7% to 8% of them singletons. The CDR3 extends over 11 amino acids. CDR1 SQVTM and CDR2 ANQGSEA come from the germline V gene. Trimming pared 7 bases from V and 6 bases from J, leaving 9 bases between. This TCR was sampled from a woman in her 30s with alopecia areata. Some clones in this sample may be carry-over from other donors' samples. The sequences come from whole blood, collected in connection with sensitization to the hapten diphenylcyclopropenone (DPC). The chain employs TRBV29-1 and TRBJ2-2; the D is unclear. In DNA form, the CDR3 reads TGCAGCGCTACAGCTCCCGGGGAGCTGTTTTTT. This codes for CSATAPGELFF.